This paragraph reports one T cell receptor beta chain. Measured with immunoSEQ multiplex PCR; TCRdb has only the in-frame clones, and not every one. The sample shows about 98,000 clones, around 85% of them seen only once. The sample originates from a study of blood T cell repertoires in COVID-19. Germline CDR1 MDHEN, CDR2 SYDVKM. V lost 6 bases and J 6 bases, leaving 15 bases between the germline ends. The CDR3 runs to 14 residues. Sequencing was done on a sample of peripheral blood. This receptor was obtained from a woman of 80 years or more with acute or convalescent COVID-19. J is TRBJ1-5 and V is TRBV28, with D maybe TRBD1 (5 bases). The CDR3 sequence is CASSPTQGRQPQHF. In DNA, the CDR3 is TGTGCCAGCAGCCCCACCCAGGGCCGTCAGCCCCAGCATTTT.